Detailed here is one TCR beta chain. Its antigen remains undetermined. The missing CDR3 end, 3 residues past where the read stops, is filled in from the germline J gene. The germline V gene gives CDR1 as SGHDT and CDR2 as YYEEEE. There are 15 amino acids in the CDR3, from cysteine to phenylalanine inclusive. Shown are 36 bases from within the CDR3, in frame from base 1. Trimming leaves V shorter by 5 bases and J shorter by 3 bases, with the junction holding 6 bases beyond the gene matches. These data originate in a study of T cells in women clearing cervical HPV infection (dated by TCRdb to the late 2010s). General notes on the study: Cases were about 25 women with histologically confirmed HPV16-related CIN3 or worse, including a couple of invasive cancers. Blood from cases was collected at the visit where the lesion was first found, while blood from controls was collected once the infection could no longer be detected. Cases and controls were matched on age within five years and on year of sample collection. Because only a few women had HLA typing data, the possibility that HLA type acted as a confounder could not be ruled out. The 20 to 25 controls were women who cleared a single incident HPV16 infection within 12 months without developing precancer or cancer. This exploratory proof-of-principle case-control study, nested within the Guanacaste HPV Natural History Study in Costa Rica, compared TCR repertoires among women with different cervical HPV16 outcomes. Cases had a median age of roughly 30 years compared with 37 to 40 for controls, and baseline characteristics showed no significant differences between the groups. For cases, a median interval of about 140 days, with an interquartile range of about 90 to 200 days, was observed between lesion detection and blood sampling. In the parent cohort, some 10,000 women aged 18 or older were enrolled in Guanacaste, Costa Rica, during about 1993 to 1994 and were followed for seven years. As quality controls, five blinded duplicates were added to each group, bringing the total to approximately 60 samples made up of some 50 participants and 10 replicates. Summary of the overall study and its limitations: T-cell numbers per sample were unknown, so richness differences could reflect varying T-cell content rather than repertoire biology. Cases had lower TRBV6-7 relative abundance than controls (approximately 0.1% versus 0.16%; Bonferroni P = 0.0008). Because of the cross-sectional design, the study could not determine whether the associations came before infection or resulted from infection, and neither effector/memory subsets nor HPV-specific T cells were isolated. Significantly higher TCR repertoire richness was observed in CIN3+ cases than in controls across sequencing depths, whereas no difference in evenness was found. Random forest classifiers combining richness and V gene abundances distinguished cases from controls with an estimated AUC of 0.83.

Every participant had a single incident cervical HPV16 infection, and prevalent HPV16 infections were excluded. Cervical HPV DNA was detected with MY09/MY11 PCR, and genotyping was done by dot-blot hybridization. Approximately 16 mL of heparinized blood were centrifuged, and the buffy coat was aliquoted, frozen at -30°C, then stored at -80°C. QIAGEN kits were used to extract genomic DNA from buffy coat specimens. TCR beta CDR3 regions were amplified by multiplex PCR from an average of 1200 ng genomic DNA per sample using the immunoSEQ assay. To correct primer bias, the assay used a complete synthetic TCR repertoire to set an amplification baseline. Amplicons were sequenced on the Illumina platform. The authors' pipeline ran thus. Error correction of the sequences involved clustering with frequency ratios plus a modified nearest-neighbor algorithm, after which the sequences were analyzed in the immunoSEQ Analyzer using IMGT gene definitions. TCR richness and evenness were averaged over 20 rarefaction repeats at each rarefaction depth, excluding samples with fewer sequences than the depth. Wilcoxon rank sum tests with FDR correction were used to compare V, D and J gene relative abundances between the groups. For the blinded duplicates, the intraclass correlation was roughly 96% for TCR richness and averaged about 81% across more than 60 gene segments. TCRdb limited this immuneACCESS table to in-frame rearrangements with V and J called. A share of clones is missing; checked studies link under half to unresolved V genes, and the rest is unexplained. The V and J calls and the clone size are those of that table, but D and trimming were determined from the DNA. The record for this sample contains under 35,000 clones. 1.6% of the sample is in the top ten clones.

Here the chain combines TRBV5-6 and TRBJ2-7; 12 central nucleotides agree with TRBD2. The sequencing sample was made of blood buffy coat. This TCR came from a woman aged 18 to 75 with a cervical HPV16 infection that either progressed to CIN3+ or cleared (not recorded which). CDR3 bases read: TGTGCCAGCAGTTCCCAGACTAGCGGGGGCTACGAG. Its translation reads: CASSSQTSGGYE. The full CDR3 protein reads CASSSQTSGGYEQYF.